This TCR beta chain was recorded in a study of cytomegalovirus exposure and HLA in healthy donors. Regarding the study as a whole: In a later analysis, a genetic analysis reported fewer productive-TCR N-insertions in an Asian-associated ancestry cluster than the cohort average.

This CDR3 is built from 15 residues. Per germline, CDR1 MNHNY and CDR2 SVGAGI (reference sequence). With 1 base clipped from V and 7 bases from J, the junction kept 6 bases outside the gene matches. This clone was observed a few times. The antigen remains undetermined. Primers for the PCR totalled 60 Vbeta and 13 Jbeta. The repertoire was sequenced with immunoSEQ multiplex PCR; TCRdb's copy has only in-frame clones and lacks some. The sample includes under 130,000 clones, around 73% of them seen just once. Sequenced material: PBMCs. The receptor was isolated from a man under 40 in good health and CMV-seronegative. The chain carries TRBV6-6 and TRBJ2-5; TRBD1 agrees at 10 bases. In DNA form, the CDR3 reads TGTGCCAGCAGTTACTTCGGACAGGGGGAAGGGACCCAGTACTTC. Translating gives CASSYFGQGEGTQYF.